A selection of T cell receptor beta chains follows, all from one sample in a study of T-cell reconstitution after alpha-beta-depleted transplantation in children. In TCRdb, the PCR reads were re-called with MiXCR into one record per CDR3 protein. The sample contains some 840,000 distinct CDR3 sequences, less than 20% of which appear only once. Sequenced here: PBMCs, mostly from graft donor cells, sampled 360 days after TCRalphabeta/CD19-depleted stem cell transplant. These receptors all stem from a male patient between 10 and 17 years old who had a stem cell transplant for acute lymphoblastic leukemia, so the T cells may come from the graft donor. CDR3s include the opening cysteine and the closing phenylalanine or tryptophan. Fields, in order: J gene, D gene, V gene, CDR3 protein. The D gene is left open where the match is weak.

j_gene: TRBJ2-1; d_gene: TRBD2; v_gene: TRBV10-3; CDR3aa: CAISEGWGTSGRNEQFF
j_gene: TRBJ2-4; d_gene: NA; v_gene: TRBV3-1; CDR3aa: CASSQRGAGVGNIQYF
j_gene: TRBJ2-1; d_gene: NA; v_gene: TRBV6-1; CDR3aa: CASSEGSSNEQFF
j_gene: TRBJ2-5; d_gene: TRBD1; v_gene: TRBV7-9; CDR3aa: CASSLGDRGQRETQYF
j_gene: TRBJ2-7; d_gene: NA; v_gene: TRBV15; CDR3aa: CATSRDGRGYEQYF
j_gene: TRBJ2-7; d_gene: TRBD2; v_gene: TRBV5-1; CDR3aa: CASSPQKKREGYYEQYF
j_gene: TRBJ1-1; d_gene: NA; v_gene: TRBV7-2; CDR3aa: CASSFYGGMNTEAFF
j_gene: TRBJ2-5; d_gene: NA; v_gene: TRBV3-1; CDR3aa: CASSTPGPAWGYQETQYF
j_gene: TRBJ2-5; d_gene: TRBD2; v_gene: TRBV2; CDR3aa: CASLPGTSGTRRTQYF
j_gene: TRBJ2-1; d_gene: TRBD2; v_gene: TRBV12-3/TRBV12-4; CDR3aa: CASSFWGWPSGNNEQFF
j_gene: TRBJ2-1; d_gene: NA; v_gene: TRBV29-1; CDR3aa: CSVEGRGNYNEQFF
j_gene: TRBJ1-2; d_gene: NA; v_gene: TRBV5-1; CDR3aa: CASSLYTGGYTF
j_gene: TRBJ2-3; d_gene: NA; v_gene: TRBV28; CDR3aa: CASSTTSNTDTQYF
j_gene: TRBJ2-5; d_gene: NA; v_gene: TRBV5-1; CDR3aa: CASSLDVGLEETQYF
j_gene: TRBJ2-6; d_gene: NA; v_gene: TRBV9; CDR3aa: CASSEYAGANVLTF
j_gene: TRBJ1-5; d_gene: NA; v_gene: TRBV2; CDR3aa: CASSDTPTVSAQHF
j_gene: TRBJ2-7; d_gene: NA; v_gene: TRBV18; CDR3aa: CASSGTFETYEQYF
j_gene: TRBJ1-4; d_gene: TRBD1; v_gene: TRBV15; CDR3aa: CATSRGWSGGLNEKLFF
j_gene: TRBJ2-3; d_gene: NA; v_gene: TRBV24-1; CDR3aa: CATSDPGGITDTQYF
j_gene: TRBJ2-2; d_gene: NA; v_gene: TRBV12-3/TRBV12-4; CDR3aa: CASSDSRHLNTGELFF
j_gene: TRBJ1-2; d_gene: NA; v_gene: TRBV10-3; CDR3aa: CAISDWGSFGYTF
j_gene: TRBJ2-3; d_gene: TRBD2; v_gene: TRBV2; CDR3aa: CASSGLDTSGFTDTQYF
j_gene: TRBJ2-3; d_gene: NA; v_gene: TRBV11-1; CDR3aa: CASSPFGGAQPGTDTQYF
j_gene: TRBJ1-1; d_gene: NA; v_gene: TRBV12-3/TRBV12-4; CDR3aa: CASSFSGSDTEAFF
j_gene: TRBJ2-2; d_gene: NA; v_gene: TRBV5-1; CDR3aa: CASSFSLGELFF